The clone carrying this T cell receptor beta chain appeared many times. The sample belongs to a study of spatial heterogeneity in lung cancer. This CDR3 region has 14 residues. V was clipped by 0 bases and J by 1 base, with 7 bases between them. Germline V CDR1 and CDR2: SGHRS, YFSETQ. Specified time point: sample taken at primary tumor resection. TCRdb re-called the 5' RACE reads through MiXCR, storing one row per CDR3 protein. The sample shows 20,000 to 25,000 distinct CDR3 sequences, 6.5% to 8% of them seen only once. Sequences were derived from PBMCs, sampled at surgery. The sequence was obtained from a male donor with early-stage non-small cell lung cancer. This sequence joins TRBV5-1 and TRBJ1-1; no reliable D call. The CDR3 nucleotides are TGCGCCAGCAGCTTGGCCGGACCGAACACTGAAGCTTTCTTT. This translates into CASSLAGPNTEAFF.